Following are 11 T cell receptor beta chains from one sample sequenced in a study of control samples from healthy donors and cancer patients. Profiling relied on immunoSEQ multiplex PCR, and the TCRdb table lists in-frame clones only, not all of them. The table includes 100,000 to 150,000 clones, about nine tenths detected once. Material: blood. The receptors come from a woman aged 45-60 years in good health.

V and J are TRBV9 and TRBJ2-7; 12 bases map to TRBD2. CDR1 is SGDLS and CDR2 is YYNGEE in the germline V gene. The CDR3 runs to 15 residues. V lost 2 bases to trimming and J lost 4 bases; unmatched junction nucleotides: 4. This chain's CDR3 is CASSVSGTSGYEQYF. The CDR3 nucleotides are TGTGCCAGCAGCGTCTCCGGGACTAGCGGGTACGAGCAGTACTTC.

This chain links TRBV11-2 with TRBJ1-5; D is unresolved. V lost 1 base and J 11 bases, leaving 15 bases between the germline ends. Germline V gene data show CDR1 as SGHAT and CDR2 as FQNNGV. The CDR3 loop spans 14 amino acids. The CDR3 bases are TGTGCCAGCAGCTTAGGGCAGGCCGCCATGACCCAGCATTTT. Its translation: CASSLGQAAMTQHF.

This clone was recorded once. The chain has TRBV6-5 and TRBJ2-1; D gene unclear. CDR1 and CDR2 from the germline V gene are MNHEY and SVGAGI. Trimming cost V 5 bases and J 0 bases, with 11 bases left between them. The CDR3 runs to 15 residues. CDR3 loop: CASSSLPSSYNEQFF. CDR3 coding DNA: TGTGCCAGCAGTAGTCTACCGAGCTCCTACAATGAGCAGTTCTTC.

V and J are TRBV5-3 and TRBJ2-2; D is unclear. TRBV5-3 is marked as an open reading frame, function uncertain. V lost 2 bases and J lost 3, with 8 bases in between. The CDR3 has 14 amino acids. This chain's CDR3 is CARSFPQDTGELFF. The CDR3 DNA reads as TGTGCCAGAAGCTTTCCACAAGACACCGGGGAGCTGTTTTTT.

The sample holds one count of this clone. The gene calls are TRBV27 and TRBJ2-1; D is unclear. The V gene lost 3 bases and the J gene lost 2 bases, with 5 bases spanning the gap. Per germline, CDR1 MNHEY and CDR2 SMNVEV (reference sequence). This CDR3 is 13 amino acids long. CDR3 DNA sequence: TGTGCCAGCAGTTTTTCTACCTACAATGAGCAGTTCTTC. Translating it yields CASSFSTYNEQFF.

The chain carries TRBV5-5 and TRBJ2-7; tentative D call: TRBD1 (5 bases). The length of the CDR3 is 12 residues. Per germline, CDR1 SGHKS and CDR2 YYEKEE (reference sequence). Trimming cost V 4 bases and J 3 bases, with 8 bases left between them. The CDR3 sequence is CASSQGSYEQYF. The CDR3, as DNA: TGTGCCAGCAGCCAGGGAAGCTACGAGCAGTACTTC.

The CDR3 bases are TGTGCCAGCAGTCTCACCCGGGACAGAAACACCGGGGAGCTGTTTTTT. Protein: CASSLTRDRNTGELFF. The chain uses TRBV5-8 and TRBJ2-2; 7 bases match TRBD1. The CDR3 loop spans 16 amino acids. With 5 bases clipped from V and 2 bases from J, the junction kept 9 bases outside the gene matches. Looked up from germline, CDR1 is SGHTS and CDR2 is YDEGEE. The complete variable domain, with remaining parts taken from reference TRBV5-8 and TRBJ2-2, reads EAGVTQSPTHLIKTRGQQATLRCSPISGHTSVYWYQQALGLGLQFLLWYDEGEERNRGNFPPRFSGRQFPNYSSELNVNALELEDSALYLCASSLTRDRNTGELFFGEGSRLTVL.

As regards this clone: Other DNA sequences from this sample encode an identical CDR3 as well. The V gene is TRBV20-1, the J gene TRBJ1-2; no clear D. The germline CDR1 and CDR2 sequences are DFQATT and SNEGSKA (reference sequence). V lost 0 bases to trimming and J lost 5 bases, with 4 bases between them. The CDR3 has 11 residues. The chain's CDR3 is CSAREGYGYTF. The CDR3 coding sequence is TGCAGTGCTAGAGAGGGTTATGGCTACACCTTC.

The CDR3 loop is CASSLPGQGLQPQHF. The CDR3, as DNA: TGTGCCAGCAGTTTACCCGGACAGGGCCTTCAGCCCCAGCATTTT. This sequence joins TRBV28 and TRBJ1-5, with 8 positions matching TRBD1. The CDR3 is made up of 15 amino acids. Germline lookup yields CDR1 MDHEN and CDR2 SYDVKM. V dropped 2 bases and J dropped 6; count of bases not matched to a gene: 6.

This sequence joins TRBV6-5 and TRBJ1-1, with unresolved D. CDR3 length: 14 residues. CDR1 and CDR2 from the germline V gene are MNHEY and SVGAGI. Trimming cost V 7 bases and J 4 bases, with 16 bases left between them. The CDR3 region has the DNA TGTGCCAGCACCCGATCTGAGGCTGGCACTGAAGCTTTCTTT. Its translation is CASTRSEAGTEAFF.

V gene TRBV5-6 combines with J gene TRBJ1-4, with D unclear. This CDR3 region has 14 residues. V lost 2 bases to trimming and J lost 5 bases, with 10 bases between them. Germline V gene data show CDR1 as SGHDT and CDR2 as YYEEEE. The CDR3: CASSFEGRNEKLFF. In nucleotides, the CDR3 is TGTGCCAGCAGCTTCGAAGGGCGGAATGAAAAACTGTTTTTT.